The clone carrying this T cell receptor beta chain was found many times. What it binds is not known. Amplification of TCR alpha and beta CDR3 regions from RNA used iRepertoire nested multiplex PCR. Tissue mRNA or PBMC total RNA, roughly 100-400 ng, went into one-step reverse transcription and amplification. TCRdb passed the multiplex PCR reads through MiXCR, listing each CDR3 protein once. The sample shows 100,000 to 150,000 distinct CDR3 sequences, 20% to 25% of them seen only once. These data originate in a study of glioma-infiltrating T cells. The study, taken as a whole, reports: Gliomas, especially low-grade, showed above-expected tissue-blood divergence; non-neoplastic patients showed below. Tissue and blood shared very few CDR3 sequences.

CDR3 length: 14 amino acids. The V gene's germline CDR1 is LNHNV and CDR2 YYDKDF (reference sequence). Trimming removed 0 bases at V and 6 bases at J, with 11 bases between. This receptor was taken from a human donor with low-grade glioma or glioblastoma, undergoing nonglioma brain surgery, or in good health (not recorded which). The V gene is TRBV15, the J gene TRBJ1-1; D is uncertain. Sequencing used glioma tissue, nonneoplastic brain tissue, or PBMCs (not recorded which). The CDR3 protein is CATSRDRVAPEAFF. Here the CDR3 DNA reads TGTGCCACCAGCAGAGATCGGGTAGCTCCTGAAGCTTTCTTT. Full variable domain (outside the CDR3, taken from reference TRBV15 and TRBJ1-1): DAMVIQNPRYQVTQFGKPVTLSCSQTLNHNVMYWYQQKSSQAPKLLFHYYDKDFNNEADTPDNFQSRRPNTSFCFLDIRSPGLGDTAMYLCATSRDRVAPEAFFGQGTRLTVV.